Reported below is one T cell receptor beta chain. The protocol was immunoSEQ multiplex PCR, while the TCRdb copy is restricted to in-frame clones and leaves out a portion. Of roughly 100,000 clones listed, 70% to 90% were seen once; the top ten hold 7% to 10%. This record belongs to a study of T cell responses to AZD1222 COVID-19 vaccine. This CDR3 is built from 12 residues. Trimming shortened V by 2 bases and J by 6 bases, and 8 bases separated the two germline ends. This clonotype was obtained from an adult in good health. The J gene is TRBJ2-7, the V gene TRBV12-3 or TRBV12-4, with D maybe TRBD2 (6 bases). This material consisted of peripheral blood, taken on day 0 of AZD1222 vaccination. The CDR3 DNA sequence: TGTGCCAGCAGTTTAATGGGGGGCGAGCAGTACTTC. Translation: CASSLMGGEQYF.